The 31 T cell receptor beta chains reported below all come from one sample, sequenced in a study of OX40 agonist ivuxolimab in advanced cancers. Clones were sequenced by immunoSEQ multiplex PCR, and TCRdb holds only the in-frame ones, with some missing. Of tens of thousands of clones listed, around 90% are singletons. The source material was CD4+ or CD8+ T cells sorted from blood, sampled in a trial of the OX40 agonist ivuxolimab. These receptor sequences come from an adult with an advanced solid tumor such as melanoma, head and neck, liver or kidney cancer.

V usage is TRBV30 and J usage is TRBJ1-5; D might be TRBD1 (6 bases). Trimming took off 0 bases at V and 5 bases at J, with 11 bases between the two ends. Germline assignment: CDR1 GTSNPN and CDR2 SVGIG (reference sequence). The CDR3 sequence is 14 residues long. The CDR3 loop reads CAWSVLAGDQPQHF. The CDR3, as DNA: TGTGCCTGGAGTGTACTAGCAGGGGATCAGCCCCAGCATTTT.

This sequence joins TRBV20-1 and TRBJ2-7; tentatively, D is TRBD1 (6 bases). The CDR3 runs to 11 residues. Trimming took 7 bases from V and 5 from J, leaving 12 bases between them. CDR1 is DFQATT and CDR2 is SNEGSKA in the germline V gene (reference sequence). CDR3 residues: CSGQGRNEQYF. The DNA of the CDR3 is TGCAGTGGGCAGGGGCGGAACGAGCAGTACTTC.

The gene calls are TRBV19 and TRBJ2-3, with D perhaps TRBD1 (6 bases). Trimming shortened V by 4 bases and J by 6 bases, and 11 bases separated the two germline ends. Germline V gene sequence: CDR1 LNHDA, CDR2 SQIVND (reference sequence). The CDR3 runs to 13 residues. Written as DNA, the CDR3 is TGTGCCAGTAGTAGGGGCACAGGGGATACGCAGTATTTT. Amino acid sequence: CASSRGTGDTQYF.

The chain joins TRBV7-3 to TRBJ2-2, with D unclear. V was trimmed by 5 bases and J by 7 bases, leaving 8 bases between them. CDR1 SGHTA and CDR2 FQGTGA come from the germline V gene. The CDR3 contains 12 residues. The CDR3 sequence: CASSRGDGELFF. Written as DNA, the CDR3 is TGTGCCAGCAGCCGCGGAGACGGGGAGCTGTTTTTT. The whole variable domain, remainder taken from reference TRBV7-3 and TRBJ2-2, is GAGVSQTPSNKVTEKGKYVELRCDPISGHTALYWYRQSLGQGPEFLIYFQGTGAADDSGLPNDRFFAVRPEGSVSTLKIQRTERGDSAVYLCASSRGDGELFFGEGSRLTVL.

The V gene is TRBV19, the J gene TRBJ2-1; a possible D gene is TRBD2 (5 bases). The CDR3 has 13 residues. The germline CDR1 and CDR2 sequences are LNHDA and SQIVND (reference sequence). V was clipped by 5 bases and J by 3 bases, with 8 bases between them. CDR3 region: CASSLSGYNEQFF. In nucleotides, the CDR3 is TGTGCCAGTAGTTTGAGCGGCTACAATGAGCAGTTCTTC. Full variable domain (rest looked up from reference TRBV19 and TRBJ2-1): DGGITQSPKYLFRKEGQNVTLSCEQNLNHDAMYWYRQDPGQGLRLIYYSQIVNDFQKGDIAEGYSVSREKKESFPLTVTSAQKNPTAFYLCASSLSGYNEQFFGPGTRLTVL.

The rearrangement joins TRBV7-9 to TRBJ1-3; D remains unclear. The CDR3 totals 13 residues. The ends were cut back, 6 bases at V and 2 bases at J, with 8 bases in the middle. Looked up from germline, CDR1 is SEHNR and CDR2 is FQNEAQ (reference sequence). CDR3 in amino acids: CASRAGPGNTIYF. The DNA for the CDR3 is TGTGCCAGCAGAGCAGGCCCTGGAAACACCATATATTTT.

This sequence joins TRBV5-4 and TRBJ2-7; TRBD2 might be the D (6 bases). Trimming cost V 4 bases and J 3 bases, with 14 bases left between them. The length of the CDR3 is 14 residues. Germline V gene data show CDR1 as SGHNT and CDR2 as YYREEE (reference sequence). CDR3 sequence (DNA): TGTGCCAGCAGCACGGGAGACTCCCTCTACGAGCAGTACTTC. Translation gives CASSTGDSLYEQYF.

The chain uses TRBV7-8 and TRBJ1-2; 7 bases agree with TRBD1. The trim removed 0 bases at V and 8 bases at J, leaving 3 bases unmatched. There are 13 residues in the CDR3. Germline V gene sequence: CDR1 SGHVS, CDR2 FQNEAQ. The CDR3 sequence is CASSLAQGVGYTF. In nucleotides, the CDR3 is TGTGCCAGCAGCTTAGCCCAGGGGGTGGGCTACACCTTC.

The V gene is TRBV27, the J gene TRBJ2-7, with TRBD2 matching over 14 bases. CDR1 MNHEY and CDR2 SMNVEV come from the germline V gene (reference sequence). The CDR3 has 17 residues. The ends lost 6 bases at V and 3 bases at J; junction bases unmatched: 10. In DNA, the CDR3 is TGTGCCAGCAGATCTTTAGGGACTAGCGGGAGTTACTACGAGCAGTACTTC. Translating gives CASRSLGTSGSYYEQYF.

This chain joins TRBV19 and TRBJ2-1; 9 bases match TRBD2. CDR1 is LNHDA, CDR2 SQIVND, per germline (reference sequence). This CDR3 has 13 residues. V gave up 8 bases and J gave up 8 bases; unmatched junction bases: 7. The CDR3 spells CASGGGLAHEQFF. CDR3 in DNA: TGTGCCAGTGGAGGGGGACTAGCCCATGAGCAGTTCTTC.

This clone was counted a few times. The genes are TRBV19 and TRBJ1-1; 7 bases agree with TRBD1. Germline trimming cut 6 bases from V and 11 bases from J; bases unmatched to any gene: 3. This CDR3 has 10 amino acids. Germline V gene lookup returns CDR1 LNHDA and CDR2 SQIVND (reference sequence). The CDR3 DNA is TGTGCCAGTAGAGAACAGGGGGCTTTCTTT. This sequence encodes CASREQGAFF.

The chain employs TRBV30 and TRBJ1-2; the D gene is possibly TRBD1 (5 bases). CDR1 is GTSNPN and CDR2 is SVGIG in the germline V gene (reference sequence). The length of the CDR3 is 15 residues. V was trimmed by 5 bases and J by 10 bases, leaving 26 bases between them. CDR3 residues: CAWVGLNSPMSDYTF. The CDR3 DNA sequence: TGTGCCTGGGTGGGACTCAATTCCCCCATGTCTGACTACACCTTC.

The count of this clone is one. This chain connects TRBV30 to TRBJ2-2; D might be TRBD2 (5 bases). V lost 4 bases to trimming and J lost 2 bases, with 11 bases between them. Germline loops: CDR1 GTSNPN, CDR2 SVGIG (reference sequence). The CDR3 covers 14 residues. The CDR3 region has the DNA TGTGCCTGGAACCAAGGGAGAAACACCGGGGAGCTGTTTTTT. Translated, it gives CAWNQGRNTGELFF.

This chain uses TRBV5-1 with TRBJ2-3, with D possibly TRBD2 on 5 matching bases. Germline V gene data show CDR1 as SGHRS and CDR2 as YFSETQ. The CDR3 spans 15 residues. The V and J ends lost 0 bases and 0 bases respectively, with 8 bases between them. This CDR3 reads CASSLGGASTDTQYF. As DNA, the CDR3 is TGCGCCAGCAGCTTGGGGGGAGCTAGCACAGATACGCAGTATTTT. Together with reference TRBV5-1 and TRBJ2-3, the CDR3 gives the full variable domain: KAGVTQTPRYLIKTRGQQVTLSCSPISGHRSVSWYQQTPGQGLQFLFEYFSETQRNKGNFPGRFSGRQFSNSRSEMNVSTLELGDSALYLCASSLGGASTDTQYFGPGTRLTVL.

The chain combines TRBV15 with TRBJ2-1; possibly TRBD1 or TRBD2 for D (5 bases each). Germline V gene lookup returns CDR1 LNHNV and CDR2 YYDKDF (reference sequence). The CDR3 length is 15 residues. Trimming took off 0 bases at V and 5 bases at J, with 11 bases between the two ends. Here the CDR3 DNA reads TGTGCCACCAGCAGAGATCTAGCAGGGAACAATGAGCAGTTCTTC. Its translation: CATSRDLAGNNEQFF.

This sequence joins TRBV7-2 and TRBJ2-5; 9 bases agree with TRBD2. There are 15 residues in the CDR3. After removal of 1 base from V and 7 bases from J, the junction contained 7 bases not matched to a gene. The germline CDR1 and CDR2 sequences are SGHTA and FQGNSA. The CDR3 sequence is CASSLGTSGRVTQYF. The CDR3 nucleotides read TGTGCCAGCAGCTTAGGTACTAGCGGGCGGGTGACCCAGTACTTC.

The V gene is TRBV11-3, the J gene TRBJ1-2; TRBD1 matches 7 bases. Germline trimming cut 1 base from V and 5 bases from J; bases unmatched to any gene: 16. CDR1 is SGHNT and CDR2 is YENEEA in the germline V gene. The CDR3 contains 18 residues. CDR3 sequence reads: CASSLARGGGASRYGYTF. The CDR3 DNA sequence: TGTGCCAGCAGCTTAGCGCGGGGAGGGGGCGCCTCAAGGTATGGCTACACCTTC.

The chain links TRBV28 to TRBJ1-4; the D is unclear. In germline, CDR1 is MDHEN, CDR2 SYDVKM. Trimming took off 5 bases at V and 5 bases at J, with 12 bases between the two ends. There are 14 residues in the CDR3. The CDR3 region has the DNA TGTGCCAGCAGTCGCAGGATCGGGAATGAAAAACTGTTTTTT. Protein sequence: CASSRRIGNEKLFF.

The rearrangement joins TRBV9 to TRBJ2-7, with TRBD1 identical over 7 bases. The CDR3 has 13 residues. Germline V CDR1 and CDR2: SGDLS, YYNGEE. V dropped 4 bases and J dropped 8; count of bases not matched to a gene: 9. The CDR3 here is CASSRTGQFKQYF. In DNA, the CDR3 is TGTGCCAGCAGCAGAACGGGACAGTTTAAGCAGTACTTC. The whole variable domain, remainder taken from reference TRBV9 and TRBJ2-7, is DSGVTQTPKHLITATGQRVTLRCSPRSGDLSVYWYQQSLDQGLQFLIQYYNGEERAKGNILERFSAQQFPDLHSELNLSSLELGDSALYFCASSRTGQFKQYFGPGTRLTVT.

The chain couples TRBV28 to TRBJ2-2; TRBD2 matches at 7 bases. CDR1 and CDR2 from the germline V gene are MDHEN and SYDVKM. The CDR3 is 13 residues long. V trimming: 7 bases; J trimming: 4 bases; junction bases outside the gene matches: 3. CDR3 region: CASKLASTGELFF. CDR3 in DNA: TGTGCCAGCAAACTAGCGAGCACCGGGGAGCTGTTTTTT.

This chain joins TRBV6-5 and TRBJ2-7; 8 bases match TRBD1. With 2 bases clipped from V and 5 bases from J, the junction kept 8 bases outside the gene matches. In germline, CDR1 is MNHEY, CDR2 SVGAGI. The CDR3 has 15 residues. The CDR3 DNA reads TGTGCCAGCAGTTACCACAGGACAGGGACCCACGAGCAGTACTTC. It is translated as CASSYHRTGTHEQYF.

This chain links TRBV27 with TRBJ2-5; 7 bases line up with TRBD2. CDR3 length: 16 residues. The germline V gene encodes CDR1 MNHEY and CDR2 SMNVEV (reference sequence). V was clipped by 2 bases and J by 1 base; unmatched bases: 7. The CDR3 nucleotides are TGTGCCAGCAGTTTAGGGGCAGGGAGGGCCCAAGAGACCCAGTACTTC. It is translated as CASSLGAGRAQETQYF.

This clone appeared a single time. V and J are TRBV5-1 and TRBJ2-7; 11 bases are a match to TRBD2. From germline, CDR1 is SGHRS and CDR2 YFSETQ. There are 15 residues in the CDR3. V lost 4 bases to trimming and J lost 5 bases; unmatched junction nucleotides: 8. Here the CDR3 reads CASSVTSGSNDEQYF. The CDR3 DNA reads TGCGCCAGCAGCGTAACTAGCGGGAGTAACGACGAGCAGTACTTC.

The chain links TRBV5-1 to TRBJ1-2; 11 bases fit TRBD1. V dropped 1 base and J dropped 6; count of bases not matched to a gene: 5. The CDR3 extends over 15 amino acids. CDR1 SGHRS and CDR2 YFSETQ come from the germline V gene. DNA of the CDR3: TGCGCCAGCAGCTTGTCGGACAGGGGGCTTCATGGCTACACCTTC. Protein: CASSLSDRGLHGYTF.

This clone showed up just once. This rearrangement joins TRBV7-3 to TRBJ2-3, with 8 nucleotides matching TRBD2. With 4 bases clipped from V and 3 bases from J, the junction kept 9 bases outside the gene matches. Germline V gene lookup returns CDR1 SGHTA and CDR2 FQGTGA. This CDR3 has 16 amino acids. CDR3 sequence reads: CASSSRGSGKTDTQYF. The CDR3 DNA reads TGTGCCAGCAGCTCCCGAGGTAGCGGGAAGACAGATACGCAGTATTTT. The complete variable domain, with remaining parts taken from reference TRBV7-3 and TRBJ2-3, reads GAGVSQTPSNKVTEKGKYVELRCDPISGHTALYWYRQSLGQGPEFLIYFQGTGAADDSGLPNDRFFAVRPEGSVSTLKIQRTERGDSAVYLCASSSRGSGKTDTQYFGPGTRLTVL.

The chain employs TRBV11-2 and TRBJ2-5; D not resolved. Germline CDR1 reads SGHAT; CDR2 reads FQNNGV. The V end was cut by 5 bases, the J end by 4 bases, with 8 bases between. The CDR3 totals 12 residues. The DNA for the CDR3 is TGTGCCAGCAGCCCCCAAGGAGAGACCCAGTACTTC. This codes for CASSPQGETQYF.

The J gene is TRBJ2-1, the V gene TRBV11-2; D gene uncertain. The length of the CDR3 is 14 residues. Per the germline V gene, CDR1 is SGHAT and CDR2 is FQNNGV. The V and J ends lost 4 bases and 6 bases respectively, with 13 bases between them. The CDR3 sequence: CASSYVGSGNEQFF. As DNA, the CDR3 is TGTGCCAGCAGCTATGTGGGTTCCGGCAATGAGCAGTTCTTC. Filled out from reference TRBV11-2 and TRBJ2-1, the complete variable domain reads EAGVAQSPRYKIIEKRQSVAFWCNPISGHATLYWYQQILGQGPKLLIQFQNNGVVDDSQLPKDRFSAERLKGVDSTLKIQPAKLEDSAVYLCASSYVGSGNEQFFGPGTRLTVL.

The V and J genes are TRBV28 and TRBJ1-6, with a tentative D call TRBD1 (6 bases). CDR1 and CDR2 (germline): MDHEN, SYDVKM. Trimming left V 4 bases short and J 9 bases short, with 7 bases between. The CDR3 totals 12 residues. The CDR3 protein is CASSSGVSPLHF. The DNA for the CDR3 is TGTGCCAGCAGTTCAGGGGTTTCACCCCTCCACTTT.

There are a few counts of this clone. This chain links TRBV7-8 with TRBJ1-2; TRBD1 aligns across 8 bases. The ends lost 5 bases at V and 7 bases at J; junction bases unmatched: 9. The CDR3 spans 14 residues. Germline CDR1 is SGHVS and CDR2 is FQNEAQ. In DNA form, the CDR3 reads TGTGCCAGCAGCCTAACGGACAGGGCTGTTGGCTACACCTTC. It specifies CASSLTDRAVGYTF.

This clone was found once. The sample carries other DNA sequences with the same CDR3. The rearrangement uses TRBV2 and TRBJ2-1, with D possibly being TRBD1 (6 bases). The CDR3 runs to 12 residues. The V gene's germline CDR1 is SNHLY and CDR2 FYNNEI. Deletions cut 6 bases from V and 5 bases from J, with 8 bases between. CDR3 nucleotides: TGTGCCAGCAGAAGGGACAACAATGAGCAGTTCTTC. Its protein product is CASRRDNNEQFF.

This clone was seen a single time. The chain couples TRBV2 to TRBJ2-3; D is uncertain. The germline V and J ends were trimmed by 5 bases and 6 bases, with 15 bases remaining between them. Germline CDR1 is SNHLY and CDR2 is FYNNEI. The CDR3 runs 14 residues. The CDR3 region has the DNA TGTGCCAGCAGTTACAGTTATTTAGGGGATACGCAGTATTTT. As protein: CASSYSYLGDTQYF.